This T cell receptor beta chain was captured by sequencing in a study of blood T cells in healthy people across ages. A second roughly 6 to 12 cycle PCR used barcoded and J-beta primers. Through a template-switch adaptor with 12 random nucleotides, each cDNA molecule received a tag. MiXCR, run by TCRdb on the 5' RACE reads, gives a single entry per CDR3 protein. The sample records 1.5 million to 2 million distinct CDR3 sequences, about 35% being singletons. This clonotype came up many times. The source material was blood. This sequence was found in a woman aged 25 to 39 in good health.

CDR3 loop: CSVRDSEYGYTF. For the CDR3, the DNA is TGCAGCGTTCGGGACAGTGAGTATGGCTACACCTTC. The V gene is TRBV29-1, the J gene TRBJ1-2; 7 nucleotides line up with TRBD1. Losses at the gene ends were 5 bases for V and 5 bases for J; bases not matched to a gene: 5. CDR3 length: 12 residues. CDR1 and CDR2 (germline): SQVTM, ANQGSEA.